These 17 T cell receptor beta chains came from one sample sequenced in a study of OX40 agonist ivuxolimab in advanced cancers. Data came from immunoSEQ multiplex PCR; TCRdb stores just in-frame clones and leaves some out. Here the sample spans more than 50,000 clones, 75% to 90% being singletons. The sample consisted of CD4+ or CD8+ T cells sorted from blood, taken in a trial of the OX40 agonist ivuxolimab. The receptors stem from an adult with an advanced solid tumor such as melanoma, head and neck, liver or kidney cancer.

The chain combines TRBV4-3 with TRBJ1-4, with D tentatively TRBD1 (6 bases). The CDR3 consists of 13 residues. Germline CDR1 and CDR2: LGHNA and YSLEER. The ends were cut back, 3 bases at V and 13 bases at J, with 15 bases in the middle. The CDR3 DNA is TGCGCCAGCAGCCAGGGGGCAGGCCTTGGACTGTTTTTT. Protein: CASSQGAGLGLFF.

V and J are TRBV27 and TRBJ1-5, with D possibly being TRBD1 (5 bases). Germline lookup yields CDR1 MNHEY and CDR2 SMNVEV (reference sequence). This CDR3 is 15 amino acids long. V lost 2 bases and J lost 3, with 11 bases in between. The CDR3, as DNA: TGTGCCAGCAGTTTAGAAGGGACTATCAATCAGCCCCAGCATTTT. Translating it yields CASSLEGTINQPQHF.

V gene TRBV25-1 combines with J gene TRBJ1-2, with 9 positions matching TRBD1. The germline V gene has CDR1 MGHDK and CDR2 SYGVNS. CDR3 size: 17 residues. V gave up 1 base and J gave up 0 bases; unmatched junction bases: 6. The CDR3 loop reads CASSELGQGVSNYGYTF. The CDR3, as DNA: TGTGCCAGCAGTGAATTGGGACAGGGTGTATCTAACTATGGCTACACCTTC.

The chain combines TRBV5-4 with TRBJ2-7; the D is unclear. Germline V lookup: CDR1 SGHNT, CDR2 YYREEE (reference sequence). The CDR3 totals 15 residues. V was shortened by 1 base and J by 0 bases, with 11 bases between the two germline ends. The CDR3 here is CASSLKVSSSYEQYF. In DNA form, the CDR3 reads TGTGCCAGCAGCTTGAAGGTTAGCAGCTCCTACGAGCAGTACTTC.

There are a few counts of this clone. The chain links TRBV18 to TRBJ1-5; D is unclear. Per the germline V gene, CDR1 is KGHSH and CDR2 is LQKENI. V lost 1 base and J 9 bases, leaving 10 bases between the germline ends. This CDR3 has 13 residues. The CDR3 spells CASSPLSLTPQHF. The CDR3 DNA is TGTGCCAGCTCACCACTAAGCCTAACGCCCCAGCATTTT. Combining the CDR3 with reference TRBV18 and TRBJ1-5 gives the whole variable domain NAGVMQNPRHLVRRRGQEARLRCSPMKGHSHVYWYRQLPEEGLKFMVYLQKENIIDESGMPKERFSAEFPKEGPSILRIQQVVRGDSAAYFCASSPLSLTPQHFGDGTRLSIL.

The J gene is TRBJ1-3, the V gene TRBV5-5; D is undetermined. Germline assignment: CDR1 SGHKS and CDR2 YYEKEE (reference sequence). The V and J ends lost 7 bases and 1 base respectively, with 15 bases between them. The CDR3 sequence is 15 residues long. The CDR3 region has the DNA TGTGCCAGCCACATGGAGGGCAGGTCTGGAAACACCATATATTTT. It specifies CASHMEGRSGNTIYF.

This chain joins TRBV28 and TRBJ2-6, with a possible D match to TRBD1 (6 bases). Trimming pared 5 bases from V and 11 bases from J, leaving 10 bases between. CDR1 is MDHEN and CDR2 is SYDVKM in the germline V gene. This CDR3 is 12 amino acids long. DNA for the CDR3: TGTGCCAGCAGTGACAGGTCGGACGTCCTGACTTTC. Protein sequence: CASSDRSDVLTF. Variable domain in full (rest from reference TRBV28 and TRBJ2-6): DVKVTQSSRYLVKRTGEKVFLECVQDMDHENMFWYRQDPGLGLRLIYFSYDVKMKEKGDIPEGYSVSREKKERFSLILESASTNQTSMYLCASSDRSDVLTFGAGSRLTVL.

The chain is built from TRBV9 and TRBJ2-7; 8 bases agree with TRBD1. Germline lookup yields CDR1 SGDLS and CDR2 YYNGEE. The CDR3 sequence is 18 residues long. The J segment lost 0 bases and the V segment lost 0 bases, leaving 11 bases of the junction unmatched. The CDR3 bases are TGTGCCAGCAGCGTAGGATTTCCGGGACAGGTCTTCTCCTACGAGCAGTACTTC. As protein: CASSVGFPGQVFSYEQYF.

J is TRBJ2-5 and V is TRBV11-2; a weak D match, TRBD2 (5 bases). The V end was cut by 4 bases, the J end by 6 bases, with 15 bases between. The CDR3 consists of 14 residues. The germline V gene has CDR1 SGHAT and CDR2 FQNNGV. For the CDR3, the DNA is TGTGCCAGCAGCTCCCCCCGGTCCGGGAAGACCCAGTACTTC. Protein sequence: CASSSPRSGKTQYF.

The chain links TRBV5-1 to TRBJ2-1; 10 bases agree with TRBD1. Germline CDR1 and CDR2: SGHRS and YFSETQ. The CDR3 contains 16 residues. J was trimmed by 4 bases and V by 4 bases; bases with no gene match: 8. The CDR3 is CASSLPGTGAYNEQFF. Written as DNA, the CDR3 is TGCGCCAGCAGCCTCCCCGGGACAGGGGCTTACAATGAGCAGTTCTTC.

This clone was detected only a few times. This rearrangement joins TRBV28 to TRBJ2-3, with TRBD2 matching over 13 bases. The CDR3 loop spans 17 amino acids. Germline V CDR1 and CDR2: MDHEN, SYDVKM. V dropped 5 bases and J dropped 4; count of bases not matched to a gene: 9. CDR3 nucleotides: TGTGCCAGCAGTCTCTGGACTAGCGGGGGACAACCAGATACGCAGTATTTT. The encoded protein is CASSLWTSGGQPDTQYF. Full variable domain (missing parts from reference TRBV28 and TRBJ2-3): DVKVTQSSRYLVKRTGEKVFLECVQDMDHENMFWYRQDPGLGLRLIYFSYDVKMKEKGDIPEGYSVSREKKERFSLILESASTNQTSMYLCASSLWTSGGQPDTQYFGPGTRLTVL.

V and J are TRBV5-1 and TRBJ2-3; tentatively, D is TRBD1 (5 bases). Germline CDR1 reads SGHRS; CDR2 reads YFSETQ. CDR3 length: 16 residues. Trimming cost V 0 bases and J 0 bases, with 11 bases left between them. In DNA, the CDR3 is TGCGCCAGCAGCTTGGGATCCTCAGGGAGCACAGATACGCAGTATTTT. This encodes CASSLGSSGSTDTQYF.

This rearrangement joins TRBV2 to TRBJ2-3; the D is unclear. CDR3 length: 13 amino acids. V dropped 5 bases and J dropped 4 bases, with 10 bases sitting between them. Germline V gives CDR1 SNHLY, CDR2 FYNNEI. CDR3 sequence reads: CASSSGISDTQYF. The CDR3 nucleotides read TGTGCCAGCAGTTCGGGTATTTCAGATACGCAGTATTTT.

The chain recombines TRBV7-2 with TRBJ2-5, with D perhaps TRBD2 (5 bases). Trimming took off 1 base at V and 1 base at J, with 13 bases between the two ends. The CDR3 is 16 residues long. The germline gives CDR1 SGHTA, CDR2 FQGNSA. CDR3 in DNA: TGTGCCAGCAGCTTAGGCTTTCCTGGGAGCCAAGAGACCCAGTACTTC. Its translation: CASSLGFPGSQETQYF.

J is TRBJ1-1 and V is TRBV7-3, with TRBD1 identical over 9 bases. With 1 base clipped from V and 1 base from J, the junction kept 1 base outside the gene matches. Germline CDR1 is SGHTA and CDR2 is FQGTGA. The CDR3 has 15 amino acids. The CDR3 loop reads CASSLMGQGNTEAFF. For the CDR3, the DNA is TGTGCCAGCAGCTTAATGGGACAGGGGAACACTGAAGCTTTCTTT.

The chain links TRBV7-8 to TRBJ2-7; a possible D gene is TRBD1 (5 bases). Trimming took 3 bases from V and 6 from J, leaving 9 bases between them. Germline CDR1 reads SGHVS; CDR2 reads FQNEAQ. The CDR3 spans 12 residues. The chain's CDR3 is CASSFPQGEQYF. DNA of the CDR3: TGTGCCAGCAGCTTCCCCCAGGGCGAGCAGTACTTC. The full variable domain, in which reference TRBV7-8 and TRBJ2-7 provide the parts outside the CDR3, is GAGVSQSPRYKVAKRGQDVALRCDPISGHVSLFWYQQALGQGPEFLTYFQNEAQLDKSGLPSDRFFAERPEGSVSTLKIQRTQQEDSAVYLCASSFPQGEQYFGPGTRLTVT.

The chain has TRBV27 and TRBJ2-1; 10 bases fit TRBD2. Germline V CDR1 and CDR2: MNHEY, SMNVEV (reference sequence). V shed 3 bases and J 6 bases; nucleotides not matched to a gene: 5. The CDR3 has 15 residues. The DNA of the CDR3 is TGTGCCAGCAGTTTGGGTAGCGGGAGGTTCAATGAGCAGTTCTTC. This encodes CASSLGSGRFNEQFF.